The entry that follows covers one TCR beta chain sequence. Its antigen is as yet unknown. V was trimmed by 1 base and J by 10 bases, leaving 11 bases between them. CDR1 is MGHRA and CDR2 is YSYEKL in the germline V gene. The CDR3 extends over 13 amino acids. Sequenced by immunoSEQ multiplex PCR; TCRdb stores in-frame clones only, minus some. Counted here are about 180,000 clones, roughly 87% occurring once; the ten biggest clones make up approximately 6%. These data belong to a study of Ad26.COV2.S vaccination and SARS-CoV-2 variants. General study findings and limits: TCR breadth and depth estimates may have understated total T cell responses. CD8+ and CD4+ T cells specific for spike reportedly responded with substantial breadth after vaccination. Compared with placebo recipients, vaccine recipients had higher spike-specific TCR breadth. Whether participants received vaccine or placebo, their non-spike TCR breadth was similar.

The sample here was peripheral blood, taken after recovery from COVID-19. This TCR derives from a human donor who had recovered from COVID-19. The chain employs TRBV4-1 and TRBJ2-1, with D uncertain. For the CDR3, the DNA is TGCGCCAGCAGCCAAGCGACTGATTGGGAGCAGTTCTTC. Its protein product is CASSQATDWEQFF.